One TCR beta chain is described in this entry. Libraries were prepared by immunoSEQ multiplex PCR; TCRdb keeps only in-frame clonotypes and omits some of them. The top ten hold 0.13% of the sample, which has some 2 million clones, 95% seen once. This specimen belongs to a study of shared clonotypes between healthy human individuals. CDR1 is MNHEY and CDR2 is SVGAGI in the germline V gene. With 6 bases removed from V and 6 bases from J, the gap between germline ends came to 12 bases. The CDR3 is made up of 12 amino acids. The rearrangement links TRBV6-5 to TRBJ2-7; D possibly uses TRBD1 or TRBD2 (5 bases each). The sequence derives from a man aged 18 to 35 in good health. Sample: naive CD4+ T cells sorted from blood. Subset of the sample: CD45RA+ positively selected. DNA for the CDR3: TGTGCCAGCAGGACCGTTGGGGGCGAGCAGTACTTC. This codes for CASRTVGGEQYF.